A selection of T cell receptor beta chains follows, all from one sample in a study of OX40 agonist ivuxolimab in advanced cancers. Profiled with immunoSEQ multiplex PCR; TCRdb holds only in-frame clones, not every one. This sample has approximately 90,000 clones, with 70% to 90% found just once. The sample was CD4+ or CD8+ T cells sorted from blood, taken in a trial of the OX40 agonist ivuxolimab. All receptors come from an adult with an advanced solid tumor such as melanoma, head and neck, liver or kidney cancer. CDR3s include the opening cysteine and the closing phenylalanine or tryptophan. The D gene is left open where the match is weak. Expanded clones are given a class, and other clones once, few, many or no size at all.

V gene	J gene	D gene	clone size	CDR3 DNA	CDR3 protein
TRBV5-6	TRBJ1-2	TRBD1	-	TGTGCCAGCAGCCTGGACAGGAAACTTATAGCTAACTATGGCTACACCTTC	CASSLDRKLIANYGYTF
TRBV27	TRBJ2-1	TRBD2	-	TGTGCCAGCAGACAGCAGAAGACAGTCCATTTAGCGGGGGGGCCTTCGTCCAATGAGCAGTTCTTC	CASRQQKTVHLAGGPSSNEQFF
TRBV6-6	TRBJ2-5	-	-	TGTGCCAGCAGTTACTCAGGGGGGCCTGCAGAGACCCAGTACTTC	CASSYSGGPAETQYF
TRBV11-3	TRBJ1-3	-	-	TGTGCCAGCAGCTTAGGGGCTGGAAACACCATATATTTT	CASSLGAGNTIYF
TRBV9	TRBJ2-3	-	-	TGTGCCAGCAGCGTAGACGGGCTCACAGATACGCAGTATTTT	CASSVDGLTDTQYF
TRBV19	TRBJ2-6	-	-	TGTGCCAGTATTCCGGGCAGGGCTGGGGCCAACGTCCTGACTTTC	CASIPGRAGANVLTF
TRBV19	TRBJ2-5	TRBD1	-	TGTGCCAGTAGTCCTCGCCGACAGGGTTTGGAGACCCAGTACTTC	CASSPRRQGLETQYF
TRBV5-4	TRBJ1-3	-	-	TGTGTCAGCAGCTGGGGACGGTCCTCTGGAAACACCATATATTTT	CVSSWGRSSGNTIYF
TRBV10-3	TRBJ1-3	-	-	TGTGCCACCACGTTCGCCGGGACGGGTAGAAACACCATATATTTT	CATTFAGTGRNTIYF
TRBV7-2	TRBJ1-4	-	-	TGTGCCAGCAGCTTAGCCGGGACACTTAATGAAAAACTGTTTTTT	CASSLAGTLNEKLFF
TRBV7-2	TRBJ1-1	TRBD1	-	TGTGCCAGCAGCTTCTTGACAGGGATGAACACTGAAGCTTTCTTT	CASSFLTGMNTEAFF
TRBV9	TRBJ2-2	TRBD1	-	TGTGCCAGCAGCGAGCAAGCTCGGACAGGGGGCCGGGAGCTGTTTTTT	CASSEQARTGGRELFF
TRBV7-2	TRBJ2-3	-	-	TGTGCCAGCAGCCCCCCGGCCGGGCTCACAGATACGCAGTATTTT	CASSPPAGLTDTQYF
TRBV27	TRBJ1-6	TRBD1	-	TGTGCCAGCAATAAGGGGGCGGATAGAAATAATTCACCCCTCCACTTT	CASNKGADRNNSPLHF
TRBV18	TRBJ2-4	-	-	TGTGCCAGCTCACCACCGGTAGCCAAAAACATTCAGTACTTC	CASSPPVAKNIQYF
TRBV5-5	TRBJ1-4	-	-	TGTGCCAGCAGCTTGTATGGGACGGCAACTAATGAAAAACTGTTTTTT	CASSLYGTATNEKLFF
TRBV6-1	TRBJ1-2	TRBD1	-	TGTGCCATACCGGGACAGTACTATGGCTACACCTTC	CAIPGQYYGYTF
TRBV2	TRBJ1-4	-	-	TGTGCCAGCACAAGAGAAACAACTAATGAAAAACTGTTTTTT	CASTRETTNEKLFF
TRBV30	TRBJ2-5	-	-	TGTGCCTGGAACTCGGACCTCCAAGAGACCCAGTACTTC	CAWNSDLQETQYF
TRBV28	TRBJ2-2	TRBD1	-	TGTGCCAGCTTACAGGGGGCAACCGGGGAGCTGTTTTTT	CASLQGATGELFF
TRBV28	TRBJ1-5	-	-	TGTGCCAGCAGTAGGTCTGGCAATCAGCCCCAGCATTTT	CASSRSGNQPQHF
TRBV19	TRBJ1-1	-	-	TGTGCCAGTAGTTTCACTTACACTGAAGCTTTCTTT	CASSFTYTEAFF
TRBV4-3	TRBJ1-5	TRBD1	-	TGCGCCAGCAGCCAAGAAAGTCTGGGACAGAATAATCAGCCCCAGCATTTT	CASSQESLGQNNQPQHF
TRBV6-4	TRBJ1-5	-	-	TGTGCCAGCAGCGGACAGCCCAATCAGCCCCAGCATTTT	CASSGQPNQPQHF
TRBV10-1	TRBJ1-1	-	-	TGCGCCAGCAGCCTCAGTCCCTCAGGGGCGGTCACTGAAGCTTTCTTT	CASSLSPSGAVTEAFF
TRBV6-1	TRBJ1-1	-	-	TGTGCCAGCAGGGTCGCGGCGAACACTGAAGCTTTCTTT	CASRVAANTEAFF
TRBV28	TRBJ2-7	TRBD1	once	TGTGCCAGCAGTTTCCACGGACAGGGAGGCGAGCAGTACTTC	CASSFHGQGGEQYF
TRBV10-3	TRBJ2-7	-	once	TGTGCCATCGCCGACGGGAAAGCCACCTACGAGCAGTACTTC	CAIADGKATYEQYF
TRBV5-1	TRBJ1-4	-	-	TGCGCCAGCAGCTTGGGGAGCAATGAAAAACTGTTTTTT	CASSLGSNEKLFF
TRBV9	TRBJ1-4	-	-	TGTGCCAGCAGCGCCAATTCCGGGCCCGGAAGACTGTTTTTT	CASSANSGPGRLFF
TRBV28	TRBJ2-3	-	-	TGTGCCAGCAGGTCCGCGGGGGCCACCACAGATACGCAGTATTTT	CASRSAGATTDTQYF
TRBV5-1	TRBJ2-1	TRBD1	-	TGCGCCAGCAGCGCTACGGGACAGAACTCCTACAATGAGCAGTTCTTC	CASSATGQNSYNEQFF
TRBV11-3	TRBJ2-5	-	-	TGTGCCAGCAGCTTCGAGGGGCGAGGGACCCAGTACTTC	CASSFEGRGTQYF
TRBV6-5	TRBJ1-5	-	-	TGTGCCAGCAGTTACTCCGAGGGAAACAATCAGCCCCAGCATTTT	CASSYSEGNNQPQHF
TRBV30	TRBJ1-2	TRBD1	-	TGTGCCTGGAGTCCCGGACAGGGGCCTAGGTATGGCTACACCTTC	CAWSPGQGPRYGYTF
TRBV28	TRBJ2-7	TRBD1	-	TGTGCCAGCAGTACCGGGACAGGGGCGGGCGAGCAGTACTTC	CASSTGTGAGEQYF
TRBV7-9	TRBJ2-7	-	-	TGTGCCAGCAGCCCGGCCGAAAGCTCCTACGAGCAGTACTTC	CASSPAESSYEQYF
TRBV10-3	TRBJ2-5	TRBD1	once	TGTGCCATCAGTGAGTCACCAGGGGGAAGGGAGACCCAGTACTTC	CAISESPGGRETQYF
TRBV10-3	TRBJ2-1	TRBD1	-	TGTGCCAGCGCAGGACAGGGGAACAATGAGCAGTTCTTC	CASAGQGNNEQFF
TRBV6-4	TRBJ2-2	-	-	TGTGCCAGCAGTGACTCTGGGGCGAACACCGGGGAGCTGTTTTTT	CASSDSGANTGELFF
TRBV6-1	TRBJ1-1	-	-	TGTGCCAGCAGCGCGGGACGGTACGGTGACACTGAAGCTTTCTTT	CASSAGRYGDTEAFF